Shown below are 32 T cell receptor beta chains from a single sample sequenced in a study of shared clonotypes between healthy human individuals. The assay was immunoSEQ multiplex PCR, and TCRdb's table has in-frame clones only and misses some. The sample has millions of clones, roughly 92% seen once. Sequencing input: naive CD4+ T cells sorted from blood. Subset meaning: CD45RA+ positively selected. Receptors were obtained from a man aged 18 to 29 in good health.

This rearrangement joins TRBV9 to TRBJ2-2, with D perhaps being TRBD1 or TRBD2 (7 bases each). Germline V lookup: CDR1 SGDLS, CDR2 YYNGEE. CDR3 length: 17 amino acids. V was clipped by 3 bases and J by 4 bases, with 19 bases between them. The CDR3 sequence: CASSGRGGTVRTGELFF. The CDR3 DNA follows: TGTGCCAGCAGCGGGAGGGGAGGGACAGTCCGCACCGGGGAGCTGTTTTTT.

The chain has TRBV2 and TRBJ1-4, with a tentative D call TRBD1 (5 bases). CDR1 SNHLY and CDR2 FYNNEI come from the germline V gene. The V end lost 6 bases, the J end lost 4 bases, and 15 bases lay between the germline ends. The length of the CDR3 is 15 residues. The CDR3: CASRGELVGNEKLFF. The CDR3 region has the DNA TGTGCCAGCAGAGGGGAGCTTGTGGGTAATGAAAAACTGTTTTTT.

The chain carries TRBV15 and TRBJ2-3, with D perhaps TRBD1 (7 bases). CDR3 length: 15 residues. The germline CDR1 and CDR2 sequences are LNHNV and YYDKDF (reference sequence). Trimming took off 5 bases at V and 0 bases at J, with 12 bases between the two ends. CDR3 region: CATSPGDRSTDTQYF. The CDR3 coding sequence is TGTGCCACCAGCCCGGGGGACAGAAGCACAGATACGCAGTATTTT.

The rearrangement uses TRBV19 and TRBJ2-1; D remains ambiguous. Germline V CDR1 and CDR2: LNHDA, SQIVND (reference sequence). The ends were cut back, 3 bases at V and 9 bases at J, with 6 bases in the middle. The CDR3 runs to 11 residues. The CDR3 reads CASSIWGEQFF. The CDR3 bases are TGTGCCAGTAGTATTTGGGGTGAGCAGTTCTTC.

This chain uses TRBV6-5 with TRBJ1-6; a possible D gene is TRBD1 (6 bases). CDR3 length: 13 amino acids. Germline-derived CDR1 and CDR2 are MNHEY and SVGAGI. The V end was cut by 5 bases, the J end by 10 bases, with 12 bases between. CDR3 protein: CASSVRDISPLHF. The CDR3 DNA reads TGTGCCAGCAGTGTCCGGGACATCTCACCCCTCCACTTT.

With regard to this clone: Other nucleotide sequences in the sample specify the same CDR3. The chain employs TRBV30 and TRBJ1-2; 10 bases are shared with TRBD1. Losses at the gene ends were 3 bases for V and 2 bases for J; bases not matched to a gene: 0. CDR3 length equals 13 residues. Germline values: CDR1 GTSNPN, CDR2 SVGIG (reference sequence). The CDR3 DNA sequence: TGTGCCTGGAGGACAGGGGGCAACTATGGCTACACCTTC. Translating gives CAWRTGGNYGYTF.

The chain carries TRBV19 and TRBJ2-1; 7 bases align to TRBD1. CDR1 is LNHDA, CDR2 SQIVND, per germline (reference sequence). The ends lost 7 bases at V and 0 bases at J; junction bases unmatched: 6. The CDR3 totals 15 residues. The CDR3 loop reads CASKSDRDSYNEQFF. CDR3 DNA: TGTGCCAGTAAAAGTGACAGGGACTCCTACAATGAGCAGTTCTTC.

The chain carries TRBV10-3 and TRBJ2-7, with TRBD1 identical over 10 bases. J lost 7 bases, V lost 6 bases, and 9 bases had no gene match. Germline V CDR1 and CDR2: ENHRY, SYGVKD. This CDR3 is 14 amino acids long. As DNA, the CDR3 is TGTGCCATCAGGCCGACAGGGGGCGTCGAAGAGCAGTACTTC. It is translated as CAIRPTGGVEEQYF.

The V and J genes are TRBV7-6 and TRBJ1-4, with TRBD1 identical over 8 bases. The germline V gene encodes CDR1 SGHVS and CDR2 FNYEAQ. The junction had 0 bases not matched to a gene; V was cut back by 1 base and J by 2 bases. CDR3 size: 15 residues. CDR3 loop: CASSLGTGTNEKLFF. DNA of the CDR3: TGTGCCAGCAGCTTAGGGACAGGGACTAATGAAAAACTGTTTTTT.

The gene calls are TRBV11-2 and TRBJ2-5; 10 bases agree with TRBD2. The J call is in doubt because the DNA end fits TRBJ2-7 better. The CDR3 runs to 17 residues. Germline CDR1 reads SGHAT; CDR2 reads FQNNGV. The CDR3 loop reads CASSLDPSGRARYEQYF. The CDR3 DNA reads TGTGCCAGCAGCTTAGATCCCAGCGGGAGGGCCCGCTACGAGCAGTACTTC.

This chain links TRBV10-3 with TRBJ1-3; 8 bases are shared with TRBD1. CDR1 ENHRY and CDR2 SYGVKD come from the germline V gene. J gave up 0 bases and V 4 bases, and 5 bases lay outside the gene matches. The CDR3 covers 16 residues. This CDR3 reads CAISGNRGISGNTIYF. The DNA of the CDR3 is TGTGCCATCAGTGGTAACAGGGGGATCTCTGGAAACACCATATATTTT.

This chain links TRBV27 with TRBJ2-7; 8 bases map to TRBD2. There are 14 residues in the CDR3. V lost 6 bases, J lost 2 bases, and 6 bases stayed unmatched. Germline V gene lookup returns CDR1 MNHEY and CDR2 SMNVEV (reference sequence). CDR3 DNA: TGTGCCAGCAGAAGACGGGAGGGCCCCTACGAGCAGTACTTC. Translation gives CASRRREGPYEQYF.

The chain combines TRBV5-8 with TRBJ2-7; TRBD2 aligns across 9 bases. This CDR3 has 14 residues. Germline trimming cut 4 bases from V and 2 bases from J; bases unmatched to any gene: 4. Germline V gives CDR1 SGHTS, CDR2 YDEGEE. The CDR3 here is CASSTSGFPYEQYF. The CDR3 DNA reads TGTGCCAGCAGCACTAGCGGGTTCCCCTACGAGCAGTACTTC.

The J gene is TRBJ1-2, the V gene TRBV19; TRBD1 might be the D (5 bases). This CDR3 is 15 amino acids long. V was shortened by 3 bases and J by 7 bases, with 18 bases between the two germline ends. Germline values: CDR1 LNHDA, CDR2 SQIVND (reference sequence). The CDR3 here is CASSIPGYPVAGYTF. CDR3 sequence (DNA): TGTGCCAGTAGTATCCCAGGGTACCCAGTGGCTGGCTACACCTTC.

The chain joins TRBV19 to TRBJ1-2; 7 bases are a match to TRBD1. J was trimmed by 4 bases and V by 9 bases; bases with no gene match: 8. The CDR3 runs to 13 residues. Germline lookup yields CDR1 LNHDA and CDR2 SQIVND (reference sequence). CDR3 coding DNA: TGTGCCAGCCAAGACAGGGCGATCTATGGCTACACCTTC. Translation: CASQDRAIYGYTF.

This chain links TRBV18 with TRBJ2-3, with D perhaps matching TRBD1 or TRBD2 (5 bases each). This CDR3 comprises 17 residues. Germline-derived CDR1 and CDR2 are KGHSH and LQKENI. The V gene lost 0 bases and the J gene lost 2 bases, with 15 bases spanning the gap. The CDR3 coding sequence is TGTGCCAGCTCACCACCGGGACCACCAACCCCCACAGATACGCAGTATTTT. This translates into CASSPPGPPTPTDTQYF.

This chain links TRBV5-8 with TRBJ2-3, with D maybe TRBD2 (7 bases). The germline V and J ends were trimmed by 2 bases and 4 bases, with 14 bases remaining between them. Germline CDR1 reads SGHTS; CDR2 reads YDEGEE. CDR3 length: 15 amino acids. CDR3: CASSFRVGGADTQYF. In DNA, the CDR3 is TGTGCCAGCAGCTTTAGGGTAGGGGGGGCAGATACGCAGTATTTT.

The CDR3 sequence: CASSERSGGYNEQFF. The CDR3 DNA reads as TGCGCCAGCAGTGAGAGGAGCGGGGGGTACAATGAGCAGTTCTTC. V and J are TRBV10-1 and TRBJ2-1; TRBD2 matches at 9 bases. Germline CDR1 reads WNHNN; CDR2 reads SYGVQD (reference sequence). This CDR3 is 15 amino acids long. The V segment lost 2 bases and the J segment 4 bases; nucleotides outside the gene matches: 3.

The chain joins TRBV28 to TRBJ1-5; tentative D call: TRBD1 (5 bases). The CDR3 is 16 amino acids. Germline CDR1 reads MDHEN; CDR2 reads SYDVKM. Between the trimmed V and J ends, which lost 2 bases and 2 bases, there was a span of 13 bases. The CDR3 DNA reads TGTGCCAGCAGTTTAACGGGTCAGGGTGGCAATCAGCCCCAGCATTTT. This gives the protein CASSLTGQGGNQPQHF.

The V gene is TRBV10-3, the J gene TRBJ2-7, with 7 nucleotides matching TRBD1. V was pared by 6 bases and J by 4 bases, with 9 bases of the junction left unmatched. The length of the CDR3 is 14 residues. Per the germline V gene, CDR1 is ENHRY and CDR2 is SYGVKD. The CDR3 here is CAIRTGTAEYEQYF. The CDR3 DNA reads as TGTGCCATCAGAACCGGGACAGCAGAGTACGAGCAGTACTTC.

The V call is TRBV15, the J call TRBJ2-2, with 7 positions matching TRBD1. Trimming cost V 1 base and J 4 bases; bases outside gene matches: 9. The length of the CDR3 is 17 residues. CDR1 and CDR2 from the germline V gene are LNHNV and YYDKDF (reference sequence). CDR3 region: CATSRGRQGVGTGELFF. Written as DNA, the CDR3 is TGTGCCACCAGCAGAGGTCGGCAGGGGGTTGGCACCGGGGAGCTGTTTTTT.

The table lists this clone with a count of one. The chain carries TRBV7-2 and TRBJ2-1; 8 bases line up with TRBD2. Germline-derived CDR1 and CDR2 are SGHTA and FQGNSA. V gave up 3 bases and J gave up 5 bases; unmatched junction bases: 3. This CDR3 contains 14 residues. The CDR3 reads CASSFPGGHNEQFF. The CDR3 nucleotides are TGTGCCAGCAGCTTCCCGGGGGGGCACAATGAGCAGTTCTTC.

The rearrangement joins TRBV7-9 to TRBJ2-7; weak D call: TRBD2 (5 bases). CDR1 SEHNR and CDR2 FQNEAQ come from the germline V gene (reference sequence). Trimming removed 1 base at V and 5 bases at J, with 12 bases between. This CDR3 has 14 residues. The CDR3: CASSLGVGRDEQYF. The DNA for the CDR3 is TGTGCCAGCAGCTTAGGCGTAGGGAGAGACGAGCAGTACTTC.

The chain uses TRBV6-6 and TRBJ2-7, with D hard to call. Looked up from germline, CDR1 is MNHNY and CDR2 is SVGAGI (reference sequence). Trimming stripped 6 bases from V and 5 bases from J, with 11 bases between. The CDR3 length is 12 residues. The DNA of the CDR3 is TGTGCCAGCAGCCTCCCCCCGGACGAGCAGTACTTC. It translates to CASSLPPDEQYF.

J is TRBJ1-6 and V is TRBV18; D is unclear. The CDR3 has 15 amino acids. Trimming pared 3 bases from V and 9 bases from J, leaving 15 bases between. Per germline, CDR1 KGHSH and CDR2 LQKENI. CDR3 region: CASSPRAEMRSPLHF. The CDR3 nucleotides are TGTGCCAGCTCACCTCGGGCGGAGATGCGTTCACCCCTCCACTTT.

Regarding this clone: Other DNA sequences in the sample encode the same CDR3. The rearrangement uses TRBV6-5 and TRBJ2-2; D not certain. V lost 0 bases to trimming and J lost 5 bases, with 7 bases between them. The germline V gene has CDR1 MNHEY and CDR2 SVGAGI. The CDR3 spans 14 residues. The CDR3 sequence: CASSYSKGTGELFF. The CDR3 DNA sequence: TGTGCCAGCAGTTACTCGAAGGGTACCGGGGAGCTGTTTTTT.

This rearrangement joins TRBV6-1 to TRBJ1-6; unclear D gene. This CDR3 has 16 amino acids. Germline V lookup: CDR1 MNHNS, CDR2 SASEGT. V lost 3 bases to trimming and J lost 3 bases, with 12 bases between them. CDR3 sequence (DNA): TGTGCCAGCAGTGACATGGCCCGAGGCTATAATTCACCCCTCCACTTT. It translates to CASSDMARGYNSPLHF.

V is TRBV2 and J is TRBJ1-1; D possibly corresponds to TRBD1 (6 bases). The CDR3 sequence is 15 residues long. The germline CDR1 and CDR2 sequences are SNHLY and FYNNEI. V was cut by 0 bases and J by 11 bases, with 19 bases left in between. The CDR3 DNA reads TGTGCCAGCAGTGAAGCGCTTCGTAGGGGGGCCCGGGCTTTCTTT. This gives the protein CASSEALRRGARAFF.

This clone was seen only once. The CDR3 spells CASSRGTGNDDEQFF. CDR3 sequence (DNA): TGTGCCAGCTCACGGGGGACAGGTAACGACGATGAGCAGTTCTTC. The chain uses TRBV18 and TRBJ2-1; 8 nucleotides align to TRBD1. The length of the CDR3 is 15 residues. J gave up 8 bases and V 4 bases, and 10 bases lay outside the gene matches. Germline CDR1 reads KGHSH; CDR2 reads LQKENI.

The genes are TRBV7-9 and TRBJ2-3; no clear D gene. This CDR3 is 14 amino acids long. V lost 4 bases and J lost 0, with 8 bases in between. Germline-derived CDR1 and CDR2 are SEHNR and FQNEAQ (reference sequence). CDR3 coding DNA: TGTGCCAGCAGCTCCACGGGTAGCACAGATACGCAGTATTTT. It is translated as CASSSTGSTDTQYF. The full variable domain, completed using reference TRBV7-9 and TRBJ2-3, is DTGVSQNPRHKITKRGQNVTFRCDPISEHNRLYWYRQTLGQGPEFLTYFQNEAQLEKSRLLSDRFSAERPKGSFSTLEIQRTEQGDSAMYLCASSSTGSTDTQYFGPGTRLTVL.

This clone was observed once. V and J are TRBV6-5 and TRBJ2-5, with D maybe TRBD2 (5 bases). Trimming stripped 7 bases from V and 5 bases from J, with 11 bases between. Germline V gene data show CDR1 as MNHEY and CDR2 as SVGAGI. CDR3 length equals 12 residues. In nucleotides, the CDR3 is TGTGCCAGCATGAGGGTAGGGGAGACCCAGTACTTC. This translates into CASMRVGETQYF.

A few counts support this clone. This CDR3 is CASSRGQALVNTEAFF. The CDR3, as DNA: TGTGCCAGCAGCCGGGGACAGGCCCTTGTGAACACTGAAGCTTTCTTT. The J gene is TRBJ1-1, the V gene TRBV4-2; 8 nucleotides match TRBD1. The ends lost 4 bases at V and 0 bases at J; junction bases unmatched: 7. Germline CDR1 LGHNA, CDR2 YNFKEQ. The CDR3 spans 16 residues.